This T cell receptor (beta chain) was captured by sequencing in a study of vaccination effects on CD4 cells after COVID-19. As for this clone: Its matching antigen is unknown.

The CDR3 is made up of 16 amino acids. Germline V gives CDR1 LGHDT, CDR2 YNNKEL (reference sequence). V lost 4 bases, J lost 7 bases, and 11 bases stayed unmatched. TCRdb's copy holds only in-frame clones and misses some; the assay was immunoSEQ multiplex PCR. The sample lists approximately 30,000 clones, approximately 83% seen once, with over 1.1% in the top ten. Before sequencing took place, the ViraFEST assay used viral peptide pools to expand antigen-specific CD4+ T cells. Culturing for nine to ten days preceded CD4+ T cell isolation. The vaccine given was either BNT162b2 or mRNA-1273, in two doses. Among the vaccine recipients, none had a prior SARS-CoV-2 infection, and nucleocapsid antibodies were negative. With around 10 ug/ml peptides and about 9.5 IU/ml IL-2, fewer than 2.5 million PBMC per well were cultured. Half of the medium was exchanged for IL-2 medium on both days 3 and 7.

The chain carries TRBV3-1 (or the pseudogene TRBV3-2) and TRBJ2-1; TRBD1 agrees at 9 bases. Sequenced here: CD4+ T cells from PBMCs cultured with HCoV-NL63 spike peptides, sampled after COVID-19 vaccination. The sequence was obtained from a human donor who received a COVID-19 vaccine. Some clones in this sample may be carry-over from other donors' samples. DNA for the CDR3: TGTGCCAGCAGCCCCCGTACAGGGGGCGTTAGAAATGAGCAGTTCTTC. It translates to CASSPRTGGVRNEQFF.